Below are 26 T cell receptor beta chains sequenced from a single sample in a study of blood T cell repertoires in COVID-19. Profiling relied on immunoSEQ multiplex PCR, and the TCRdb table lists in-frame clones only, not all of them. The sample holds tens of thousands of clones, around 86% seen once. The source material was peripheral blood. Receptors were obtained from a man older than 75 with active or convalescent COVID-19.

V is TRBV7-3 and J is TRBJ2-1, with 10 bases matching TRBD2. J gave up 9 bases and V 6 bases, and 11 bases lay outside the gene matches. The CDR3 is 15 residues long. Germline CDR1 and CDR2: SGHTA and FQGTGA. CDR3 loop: CASSLTPLAGFEQFF. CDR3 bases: TGTGCCAGCAGTCTCACCCCACTAGCGGGATTTGAGCAGTTCTTC. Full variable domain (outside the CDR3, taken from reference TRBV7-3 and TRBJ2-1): GAGVSQTPSNKVTEKGKYVELRCDPISGHTALYWYRQSLGQGPEFLIYFQGTGAADDSGLPNDRFFAVRPEGSVSTLKIQRTERGDSAVYLCASSLTPLAGFEQFFGPGTRLTVL.

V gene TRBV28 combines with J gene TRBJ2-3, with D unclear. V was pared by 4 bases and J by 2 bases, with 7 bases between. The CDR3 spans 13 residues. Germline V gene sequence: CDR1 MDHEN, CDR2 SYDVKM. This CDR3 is CASSYSYTDTQYF. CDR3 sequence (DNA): TGTGCCAGCAGTTACAGTTACACAGATACGCAGTATTTT. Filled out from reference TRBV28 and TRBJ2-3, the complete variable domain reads DVKVTQSSRYLVKRTGEKVFLECVQDMDHENMFWYRQDPGLGLRLIYFSYDVKMKEKGDIPEGYSVSREKKERFSLILESASTNQTSMYLCASSYSYTDTQYFGPGTRLTVL.

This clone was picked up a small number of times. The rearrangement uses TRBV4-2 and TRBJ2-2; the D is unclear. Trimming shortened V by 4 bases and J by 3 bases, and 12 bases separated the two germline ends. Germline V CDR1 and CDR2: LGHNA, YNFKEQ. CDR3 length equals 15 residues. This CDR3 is CASSRKERDTGELFF. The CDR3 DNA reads TGTGCCAGCAGCCGAAAGGAGCGCGACACCGGGGAGCTGTTTTTT.

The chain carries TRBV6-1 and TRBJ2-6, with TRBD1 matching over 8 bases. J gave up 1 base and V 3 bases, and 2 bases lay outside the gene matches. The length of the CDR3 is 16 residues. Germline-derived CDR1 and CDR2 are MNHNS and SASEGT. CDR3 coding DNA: TGTGCCAGCAGTGAGTGGACAGGGTCTGGGGCCAACGTCCTGACTTTC. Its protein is CASSEWTGSGANVLTF.

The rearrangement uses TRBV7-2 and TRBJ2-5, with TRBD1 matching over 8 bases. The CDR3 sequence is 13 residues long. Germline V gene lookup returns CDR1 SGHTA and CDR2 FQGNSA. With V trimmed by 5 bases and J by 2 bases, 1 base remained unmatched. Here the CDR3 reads CASSRDRQETQYF. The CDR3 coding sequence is TGTGCCAGCAGCAGGGACAGGCAAGAGACCCAGTACTTC.

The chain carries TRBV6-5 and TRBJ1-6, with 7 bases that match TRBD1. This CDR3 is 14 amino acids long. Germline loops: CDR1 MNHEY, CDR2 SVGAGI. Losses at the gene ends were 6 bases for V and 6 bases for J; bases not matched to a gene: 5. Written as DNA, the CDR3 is TGTGCCAGCAGACCGGACAGGAGTAATTCACCCCTCCACTTT. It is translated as CASRPDRSNSPLHF.

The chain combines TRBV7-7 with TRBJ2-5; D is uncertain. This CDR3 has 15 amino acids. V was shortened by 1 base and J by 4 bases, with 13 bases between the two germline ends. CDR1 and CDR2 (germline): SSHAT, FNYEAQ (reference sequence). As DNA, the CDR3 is TGTGCCAGCAGCTTAGGGGTCAGTAGCCCAGAGACCCAGTACTTC. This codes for CASSLGVSSPETQYF.

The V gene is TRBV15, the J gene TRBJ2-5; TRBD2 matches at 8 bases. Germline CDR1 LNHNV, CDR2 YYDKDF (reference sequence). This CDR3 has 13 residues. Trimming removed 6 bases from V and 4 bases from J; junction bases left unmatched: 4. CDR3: CATRYGGAETQYF. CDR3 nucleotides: TGTGCCACCAGGTACGGGGGGGCAGAGACCCAGTACTTC.

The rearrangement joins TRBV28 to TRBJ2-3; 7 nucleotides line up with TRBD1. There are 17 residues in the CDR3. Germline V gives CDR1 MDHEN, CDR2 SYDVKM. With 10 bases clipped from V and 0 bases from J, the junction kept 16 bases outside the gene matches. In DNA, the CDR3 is TGTGCCACCGCCATAGACGTAACAGGGGTAAGCACAGATACGCAGTATTTT. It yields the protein CATAIDVTGVSTDTQYF.

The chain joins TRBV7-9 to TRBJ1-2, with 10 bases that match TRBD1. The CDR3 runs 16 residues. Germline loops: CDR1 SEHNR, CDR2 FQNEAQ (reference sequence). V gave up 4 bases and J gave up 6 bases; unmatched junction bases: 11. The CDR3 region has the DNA TGTGCCAGCAGCTCACAGGTGGGCGGGACAGGGGATGGCTACACCTTC. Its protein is CASSSQVGGTGDGYTF.

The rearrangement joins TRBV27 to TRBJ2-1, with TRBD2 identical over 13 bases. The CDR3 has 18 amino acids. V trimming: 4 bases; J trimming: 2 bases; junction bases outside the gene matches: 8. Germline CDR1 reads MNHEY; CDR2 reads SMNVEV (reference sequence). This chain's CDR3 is CASSSPGLAGETYNEQFF. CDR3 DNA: TGTGCCAGCAGTTCCCCCGGACTAGCGGGGGAAACCTACAATGAGCAGTTCTTC.

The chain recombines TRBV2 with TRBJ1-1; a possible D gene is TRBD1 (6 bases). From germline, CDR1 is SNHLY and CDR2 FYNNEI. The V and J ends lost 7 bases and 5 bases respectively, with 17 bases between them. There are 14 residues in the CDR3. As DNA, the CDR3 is TGTGCCAGCAATCGGGAAGGGCAGGGGACTGAAGCTTTCTTT. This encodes CASNREGQGTEAFF. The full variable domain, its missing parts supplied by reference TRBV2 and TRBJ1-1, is EPEVTQTPSHQVTQMGQEVILRCVPISNHLYFYWYRQILGQKVEFLVSFYNNEISEKSEIFDDQFSVERPDGSNFTLKIRSTKLEDSAMYFCASNREGQGTEAFFGQGTRLTVV.

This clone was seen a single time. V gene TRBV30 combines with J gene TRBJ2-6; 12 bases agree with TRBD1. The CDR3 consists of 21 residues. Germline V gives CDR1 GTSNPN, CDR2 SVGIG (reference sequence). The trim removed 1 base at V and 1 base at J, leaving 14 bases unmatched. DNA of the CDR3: TGTGCCTGGAGTGGATCCCGGGACAGGGGGCTCGACTATTCTGGGGCCAACGTCCTGACTTTC. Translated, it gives CAWSGSRDRGLDYSGANVLTF.

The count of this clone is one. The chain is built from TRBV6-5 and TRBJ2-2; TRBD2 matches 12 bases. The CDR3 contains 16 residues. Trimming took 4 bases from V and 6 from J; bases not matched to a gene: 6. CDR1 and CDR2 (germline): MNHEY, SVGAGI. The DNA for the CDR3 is TGTGCCAGCAGTTCCCCGACTAGCGGGAGATCCGGGGAGCTGTTTTTT. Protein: CASSSPTSGRSGELFF.

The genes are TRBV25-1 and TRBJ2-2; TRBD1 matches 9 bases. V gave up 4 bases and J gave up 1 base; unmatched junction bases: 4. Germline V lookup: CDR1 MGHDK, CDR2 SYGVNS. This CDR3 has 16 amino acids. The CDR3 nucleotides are TGTGCCAGCAGTGCCGGACAGGGGAGGAACACCGGGGAGCTGTTTTTT. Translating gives CASSAGQGRNTGELFF. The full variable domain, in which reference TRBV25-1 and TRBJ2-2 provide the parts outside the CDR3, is EADIYQTPRYLVIGTGKKITLECSQTMGHDKMYWYQQDPGMELHLIHYSYGVNSTEKGDLSSESTVSRIRTEHFPLTLESARPSHTSQYLCASSAGQGRNTGELFFGEGSRLTVL.

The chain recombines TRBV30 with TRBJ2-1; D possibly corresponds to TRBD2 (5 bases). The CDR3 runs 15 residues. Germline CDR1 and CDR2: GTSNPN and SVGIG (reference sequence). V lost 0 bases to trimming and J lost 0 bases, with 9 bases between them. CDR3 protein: CAWSVRGLSYNEQFF. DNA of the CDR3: TGTGCCTGGAGTGTACGGGGTCTCTCCTACAATGAGCAGTTCTTC.

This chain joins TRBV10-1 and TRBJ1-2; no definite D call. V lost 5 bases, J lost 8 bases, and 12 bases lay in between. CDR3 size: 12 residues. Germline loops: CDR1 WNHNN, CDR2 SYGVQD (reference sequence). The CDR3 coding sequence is TGCGCCAGCAGTCCAGGCAGCAGAGGCTACACCTTC. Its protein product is CASSPGSRGYTF.

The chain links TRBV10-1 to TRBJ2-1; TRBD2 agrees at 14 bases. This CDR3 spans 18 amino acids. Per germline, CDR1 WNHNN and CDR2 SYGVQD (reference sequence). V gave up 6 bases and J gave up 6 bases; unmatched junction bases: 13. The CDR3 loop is CASSMTSGGVGRPNEQFF. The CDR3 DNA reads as TGCGCCAGCAGCATGACTAGCGGGGGGGTAGGTCGACCCAATGAGCAGTTCTTC.

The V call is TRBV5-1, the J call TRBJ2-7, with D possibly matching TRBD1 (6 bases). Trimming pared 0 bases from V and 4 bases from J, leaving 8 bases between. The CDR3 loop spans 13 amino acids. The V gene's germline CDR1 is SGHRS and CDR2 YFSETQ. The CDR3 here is CASSLEQGYEQYV. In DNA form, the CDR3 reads TGCGCCAGCAGCTTGGAACAGGGATACGAGCAGTACGTC.

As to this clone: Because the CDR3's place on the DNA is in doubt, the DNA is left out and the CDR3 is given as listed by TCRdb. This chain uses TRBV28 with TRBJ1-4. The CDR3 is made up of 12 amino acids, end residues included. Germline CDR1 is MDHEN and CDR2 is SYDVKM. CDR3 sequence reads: CASSSSREKLFF.

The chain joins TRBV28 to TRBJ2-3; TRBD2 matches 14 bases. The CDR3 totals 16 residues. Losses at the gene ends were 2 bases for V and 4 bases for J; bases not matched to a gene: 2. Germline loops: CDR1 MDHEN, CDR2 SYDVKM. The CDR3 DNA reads TGTGCCAGCAGTTTACCGGGACTAGCGGGAGCAGATACGCAGTATTTT. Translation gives CASSLPGLAGADTQYF.

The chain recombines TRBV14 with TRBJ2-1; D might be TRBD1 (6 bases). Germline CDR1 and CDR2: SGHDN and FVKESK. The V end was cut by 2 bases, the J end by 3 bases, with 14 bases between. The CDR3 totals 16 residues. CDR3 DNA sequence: TGTGCCAGCAGCCAACGCCAGGACAGCCTCTACAATGAGCAGTTCTTC. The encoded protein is CASSQRQDSLYNEQFF. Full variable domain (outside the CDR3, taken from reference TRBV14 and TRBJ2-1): EAGVTQFPSHSVIEKGQTVTLRCDPISGHDNLYWYRRVMGKEIKFLLHFVKESKQDESGMPNNRFLAERTGGTYSTLKVQPAELEDSGVYFCASSQRQDSLYNEQFFGPGTRLTVL.

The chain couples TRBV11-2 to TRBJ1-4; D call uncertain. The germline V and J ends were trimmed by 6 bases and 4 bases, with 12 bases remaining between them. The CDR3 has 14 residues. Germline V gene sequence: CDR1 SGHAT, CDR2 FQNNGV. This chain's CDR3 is CASSGGLRNEKLFF. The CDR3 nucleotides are TGTGCCAGCAGTGGAGGGCTCCGTAATGAAAAACTGTTTTTT.

CDR3 amino acids: CASSTPGRYNEQFF. In DNA, the CDR3 is TGTGCCAGTAGTACCCCGGGTCGATACAATGAGCAGTTCTTC. This chain uses TRBV19 with TRBJ2-1; D is unclear. The V end lost 4 bases, the J end lost 4 bases, and 11 bases lay between the germline ends. CDR3 length: 14 amino acids. Germline V gives CDR1 LNHDA, CDR2 SQIVND (reference sequence).

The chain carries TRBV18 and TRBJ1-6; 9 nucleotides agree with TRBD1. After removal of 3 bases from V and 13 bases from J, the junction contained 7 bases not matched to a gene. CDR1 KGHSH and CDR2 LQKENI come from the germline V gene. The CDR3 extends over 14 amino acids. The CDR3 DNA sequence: TGTGCCAGCTCACCGGGACAGGGCTCGAGGCCCCTCCACTTT. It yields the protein CASSPGQGSRPLHF. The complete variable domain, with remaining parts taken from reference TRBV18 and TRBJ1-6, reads NAGVMQNPRHLVRRRGQEARLRCSPMKGHSHVYWYRQLPEEGLKFMVYLQKENIIDESGMPKERFSAEFPKEGPSILRIQQVVRGDSAAYFCASSPGQGSRPLHFGNGTRLTVT.

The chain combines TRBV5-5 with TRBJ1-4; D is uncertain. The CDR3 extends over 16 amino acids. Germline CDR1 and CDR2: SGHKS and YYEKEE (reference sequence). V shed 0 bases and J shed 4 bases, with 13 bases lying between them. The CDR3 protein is CASSLGGPSLNEKLFF. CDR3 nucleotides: TGTGCCAGCAGCTTGGGTGGGCCCTCCCTTAATGAAAAACTGTTTTTT. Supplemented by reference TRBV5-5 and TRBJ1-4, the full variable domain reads DAGVTQSPTHLIKTRGQQVTLRCSPISGHKSVSWYQQVLGQGPQFIFQYYEKEERGRGNFPDRFSARQFPNYSSELNVNALLLGDSALYLCASSLGGPSLNEKLFFGSGTQLSVL.